The T cell receptor (beta chain) described here comes from a study of blood T cell repertoires in COVID-19. For the study at large: The study drew acute and convalescent COVID-19 samples from the United States, Italy and Spain. In each case, the material was cDNA or gDNA derived from T cells, B-cell-depleted T cells, or PBMCs.

Methods used by the authors: Reference gene primer amplification yielded estimated nucleated cell counts. Measured with immunoSEQ multiplex PCR; TCRdb has only the in-frame clones, and not every one. V, J and clone size derive from that table, while D and trimming were established from the DNA sequence. The sample has fewer than 120,000 clones, approximately 79% seen once. The germline V and J ends were trimmed by 0 bases and 8 bases, with 17 bases remaining between them. CDR3 length equals 17 residues. The germline CDR1 and CDR2 sequences are MGHRA and YSYEKL. The gene calls are TRBV4-1 and TRBJ1-6; unclear D gene. The sample comprised peripheral blood. The TCR originated in an elderly woman with active or convalescent COVID-19. The CDR3 region is CASSQETAIIRDSPLHF. For the CDR3, the DNA is TGCGCCAGCAGCCAAGAAACGGCCATAATTCGGGATTCACCCCTCCACTTT.